This T cell receptor (beta chain) was profiled in a study of T cells in Graves' hyperthyroidism and ophthalmopathy (dated by TCRdb to between 2017 and 2020). The study in broad terms: Peripheral blood samples were taken at initial diagnosis, before any treatment was given. TCR V-J signatures able to tell the groups apart were searched for in a discovery cohort of 90 to 100 patients, of whom more than 40 had Graves' ophthalmopathy and about 55 had stable Graves' hyperthyroidism. Whether ophthalmopathy could be predicted prospectively was tested in an independent validation cohort made up of about 20 hyperthyroidism patients plus 17 patients who later progressed to ophthalmopathy. The 100 or so discovery patients were divided at random into training and test sets in a 7:3 ratio. In several Graves' hyperthyroidism patients, the study also compared T-cell repertoires from thyroid tissue with T-cell repertoires from blood. After blood sampling, hyperthyroidism patients were treated with methimazole at a starting dose of 30 mg daily, and ophthalmopathy patients were treated with high-dose intravenous methylprednisolone. The paper describes TCR Vbeta CDR3 sequencing of around 130 peripheral blood samples, made up of around 41 ophthalmopathy patients, around 78 hyperthyroidism patients and 17 progressor patients. Results and caveats for the whole study, not just this receptor: In validation, the model predicted progression to ophthalmopathy a median of approximately 6.6 months before onset, with about 70% sensitivity and 72.22% specificity. Most expanded thyroid clonotypes (frequency above 0.001) were also found in blood, which suggests that blood repertoires may mirror thyroid immune responses. A 13 V-J signature model separated ophthalmopathy from stable hyperthyroidism, with nearly 90% sensitivity and about 81% specificity in cross-validation and 80%/75% in testing. No statistical method was used to set the sample size in advance, and investigators knew the group allocation.

Amplification of TCR beta CDR3 regions was carried out from RNA transcripts. A first-round RT-PCR of the TCR CDR3 used the HTBI primer set with the Qiagen OneStep RT-PCR kit. The libraries were constructed in a second round of multiplex PCR and then size-selected and purified. The libraries were sequenced on an Illumina HiSeq2000 using paired-end 100 bp reads. The original pipeline was this. SOAPnuke was used to process the raw data, with reads discarded if the reads contained adapters or uncalled bases, had a mean Phred below 15, or lacked an exact constant-primer or identifier match. High-quality paired reads were merged with COPE v1.2.5, and unique nucleotide sequences were defined as clonotypes. MiTCR v1.1 was used to align clonotypes to the IMGT TRBV, TRBD and TRBJ reference segments. Analysis was restricted to V-J combinations with a frequency above 0.0001, which covered just over 98% of repertoires. A TCS score was defined as the ratio of F50 (clonal expansion) to E x V (chaos), with BLOSUM62-based TCRdist applied between CDR3 peptides within each V-J. Welch's t-statistics and random forest reduced around 520 V-J features to 13, which were used in a naive Bayes classifier (R e1071). Using fastp at Q25 and MiXCR, TCRdb reprocessed the public reads and kept productive beta chains. A single entry per CDR3 protein holds the most common genes and DNA from its merged rows. TCRdb's processing, not the authors', yielded these V and J calls. The sample table shows about 260,000 distinct CDR3 sequences, and around 17% are seen once. Clones ranked in the top ten supply about 29% of the sample.

For CDR1 and CDR2, the germline V gene lists SGHAT and FQNNGV. Including the terminal cysteine and phenylalanine, the CDR3 comprises 15 residues. Only the CDR3 DNA is retained, 45 bases long and in frame from the first base. The sample holds many counts of this clonotype. The clone's antigen remains unknown. One end of the junction varies from germline; a read error may be responsible. Ophthalmopathy patients had moderately to severely active disease, Clinical Activity Score of at least 3, NOSPECS grade of at least 4, and duration under 3 months. Any patient with an uncontrolled infection, another autoimmune disease, pregnancy or lactation was excluded. Diagnoses were established on the basis of clinical symptoms, serum thyroxine and TRAb, thyroid ultrasound, and orbital computed tomography. PBMCs were separated from under 11 ml of fresh peripheral blood using Ficoll-Paque density gradient centrifugation. Trizol reagent was used to extract total RNA, and RNA quality was then checked on an Agilent 2100 Bioanalyzer.

The specimen sequenced was blood. The sequence was collected from a woman aged 18-30 years with Graves' ophthalmopathy. The rearrangement combines TRBV11-2 with TRBJ2-7, with 9 bases aligning to TRBD2. The bases are TGTGCCAACAGCTTAGATATAGCGGGAGAGGGCGAGCAGTACTTC. Protein translation: CANSLDIAGEGEQYF.